The rows below give T cell receptor beta chains drawn from one sample of a study of monozygotic twins with inflammatory bowel disease. TCRdb processed the 5' RACE reads again and assigns one entry to each CDR3 protein, with no DNA. This sample carries approximately 330,000 distinct CDR3 sequences, with over 2% going to the ten biggest clones. The sequencing sample was made of blood. Receptors originate from a human donor with ulcerative colitis or Crohn's disease, or a healthy co-twin of an affected twin (not recorded which). Both conserved end residues are part of each CDR3. Each record gives: V gene, J gene, CDR3 protein.

v_gene: TRBV20-1; j_gene: TRBJ2-5; CDR3aa: CSARGLAGVGVQETQYF
v_gene: TRBV20-1; j_gene: TRBJ1-5; CDR3aa: CSARTGSSNQPQHF
v_gene: TRBV5-3; j_gene: TRBJ2-1; CDR3aa: CARSGTGTGYNEQFF
v_gene: TRBV28; j_gene: TRBJ2-2; CDR3aa: CASSSWTPNTGELFF
v_gene: TRBV5-6; j_gene: TRBJ1-5; CDR3aa: CASSLGVYSNQPQHF
v_gene: TRBV24-1; j_gene: TRBJ2-1; CDR3aa: CATSDLGGLAGANEQFF
v_gene: TRBV25-1; j_gene: TRBJ1-1; CDR3aa: CASSEYRTPEAFF
v_gene: TRBV7-8; j_gene: TRBJ2-1; CDR3aa: CASSSKTSLGNEQFF
v_gene: TRBV12-3/TRBV12-4; j_gene: TRBJ2-3; CDR3aa: CASKPGLGGADTQYF
v_gene: TRBV3-1; j_gene: TRBJ1-2; CDR3aa: CASSSRTGNYGYTF
v_gene: TRBV27; j_gene: TRBJ2-7; CDR3aa: CASSTGGQGVYEQYF
v_gene: TRBV7-2; j_gene: TRBJ2-1; CDR3aa: CASSLSGGARNEQFF
v_gene: TRBV20-1; j_gene: TRBJ2-3; CDR3aa: CSARSSGGSSSTDTQYF
v_gene: TRBV5-1; j_gene: TRBJ1-1; CDR3aa: CASSPLAGALTEAFF
v_gene: TRBV29-1; j_gene: TRBJ2-6; CDR3aa: CSVVVQASGANVLTF
v_gene: TRBV5-1; j_gene: TRBJ1-6; CDR3aa: CASSLGDVDNSPLHF
v_gene: TRBV5-1; j_gene: TRBJ2-2; CDR3aa: CASSPSWDQPTDTGELFF
v_gene: TRBV19; j_gene: TRBJ2-2; CDR3aa: CASSGTGLTGELFF
v_gene: TRBV20-1; j_gene: TRBJ2-3; CDR3aa: CSAHLGTTDTQYF
v_gene: TRBV10-3; j_gene: TRBJ2-3; CDR3aa: CAISEPGQGLADTQYF
v_gene: TRBV5-6; j_gene: TRBJ2-7; CDR3aa: CASSVGSPYEQYF
v_gene: TRBV28; j_gene: TRBJ1-5; CDR3aa: CASSPRAGMAQPQHF
v_gene: TRBV2; j_gene: TRBJ2-7; CDR3aa: CASRPRVGRNDEQYF
v_gene: TRBV12-3/TRBV12-4; j_gene: TRBJ2-3; CDR3aa: CASSRTSGITDTQYF
v_gene: TRBV29-1; j_gene: TRBJ1-4; CDR3aa: CSAQGATANEKLFF
v_gene: TRBV19; j_gene: TRBJ2-7; CDR3aa: CASSPGQVYEQYF
v_gene: TRBV20-1; j_gene: TRBJ2-1; CDR3aa: CSALRGGLDEQFF
v_gene: TRBV15; j_gene: TRBJ2-3; CDR3aa: CATSRFPKDTQYF
v_gene: TRBV20-1; j_gene: TRBJ2-2; CDR3aa: CSARDAGTFNTGELFF
v_gene: TRBV9; j_gene: TRBJ2-7; CDR3aa: CASSVRESYEQYF
v_gene: TRBV19; j_gene: TRBJ1-5; CDR3aa: CAKGQQGDQPQHF
v_gene: TRBV24-1; j_gene: TRBJ2-1; CDR3aa: CATSDYWPGSSYNEQFF
v_gene: TRBV3-1; j_gene: TRBJ2-7; CDR3aa: CASSQDASGAYEQYF
v_gene: TRBV18; j_gene: TRBJ1-2; CDR3aa: CASSSNGQGNGYTF
v_gene: TRBV29-1; j_gene: TRBJ2-7; CDR3aa: CSVEVSSGGAYEQYF